This is a list of T cell receptor beta chains from one sample in a study of blood T cell repertoires in COVID-19. Profiled with immunoSEQ multiplex PCR; TCRdb holds only in-frame clones, not every one. The data contain around 300,000 clones, around 86% of them singletons. Material: peripheral blood. The receptor source for this set is a woman aged 40-49 years who had recovered from COVID-19. The CDR3 runs from the conserved cysteine through the conserved F or W. A D gene is named only where the DNA matches it firmly. Some rows have no size entry. The others give once, few or many, or a class for an expanded clone.

once	TRBV7-2	TRBJ2-7	TRBD2	CASSSGLAVHYEQYF	TGTGCCAGCAGCTCCGGACTAGCGGTCCACTACGAGCAGTACTTC
NA	TRBV19	TRBJ2-2	TRBD2	CASTTPGLVGGIGELFF	TGTGCCAGTACCACACCGGGACTAGTTGGTGGGATCGGGGAGCTGTTTTTT
NA	TRBV30	TRBJ1-4	NA	CAWSASAGGELFF	TGTGCCTGGAGTGCTTCGGCCGGCGGAGAACTGTTTTTT
NA	TRBV7-7	TRBJ2-1	NA	CASSPGAPLYNEQFF	TGTGCCAGCAGCCCTGGGGCCCCCTTGTACAATGAGCAGTTCTTC
once	TRBV2	TRBJ2-2	NA	CASHPRDKNTGELFF	TGTGCCAGCCATCCCAGGGACAAAAACACCGGGGAGCTGTTTTTT
NA	TRBV7-3	TRBJ2-1	NA	CASSVGSGNYNEQFF	TGTGCCAGCAGCGTTGGGAGCGGTAACTACAATGAGCAGTTCTTC
NA	TRBV19	TRBJ2-5	TRBD1	CASRITDRGETQYF	TGTGCCAGTAGGATCACTGACAGGGGGGAGACCCAGTACTTC
NA	TRBV27	TRBJ2-3	TRBD2	CASSPGTSGNTQYF	TGTGCCAGCAGTCCAGGGACTAGCGGAAATACGCAGTATTTT
NA	TRBV19	TRBJ2-1	TRBD2	CASSIPGSGSSYNEQFF	TGTGCCAGTAGTATACCGGGAAGCGGGAGCTCCTACAATGAGCAGTTCTTC
NA	TRBV2	TRBJ2-5	TRBD2	CASSETSGNQETQYF	TGTGCCAGCAGTGAGACTAGCGGGAACCAAGAGACCCAGTACTTC
NA	TRBV6-1	TRBJ2-5	NA	CASSEWEARNRYF	TGTGCCAGCAGTGAATGGGAGGCGAGAAACCGGTACTTC
NA	TRBV5-1	TRBJ2-1	TRBD2	CASSYSWGLAGGEQFF	TGCGCCAGCAGCTATAGCTGGGGACTAGCGGGAGGTGAGCAGTTCTTC
few	TRBV7-2	TRBJ2-7	NA	CASSLIAGTAYEQYF	TGTGCCAGCAGCTTAATTGCGGGAACCGCCTACGAGCAGTACTTC
NA	TRBV5-6	TRBJ2-1	TRBD1	CASSLGTGEVFF	TGTGCCAGCAGCTTGGGGACAGGGGAAGTGTTCTTC
once	TRBV3-1/TRBV3-2	TRBJ2-7	NA	CASSHGKRFRSYEQYF	TGTGCCAGCAGCCATGGAAAGCGGTTTCGGAGCTACGAGCAGTACTTC
NA	TRBV6-5	TRBJ2-1	NA	CASSIGQYNEQFF	TGTGCCAGCAGCATAGGACAGTACAATGAGCAGTTCTTC